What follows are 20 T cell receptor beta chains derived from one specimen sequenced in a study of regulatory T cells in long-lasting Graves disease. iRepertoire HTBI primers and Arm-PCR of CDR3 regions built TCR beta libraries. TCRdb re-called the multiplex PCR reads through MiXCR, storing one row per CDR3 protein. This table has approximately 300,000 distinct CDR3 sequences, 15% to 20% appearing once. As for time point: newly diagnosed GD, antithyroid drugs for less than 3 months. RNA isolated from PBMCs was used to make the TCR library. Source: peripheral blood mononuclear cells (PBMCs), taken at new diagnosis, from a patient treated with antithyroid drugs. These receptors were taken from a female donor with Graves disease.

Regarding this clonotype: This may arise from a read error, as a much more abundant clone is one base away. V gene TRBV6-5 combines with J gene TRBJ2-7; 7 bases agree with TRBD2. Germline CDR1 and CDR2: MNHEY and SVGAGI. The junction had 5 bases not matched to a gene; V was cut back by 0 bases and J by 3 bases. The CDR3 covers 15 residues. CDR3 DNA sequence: TGTGCCAGCAGTTACTCAGCGGGATGTCACTACGAGCAGTACTTC. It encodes CASSYSAGCHYEQYF.

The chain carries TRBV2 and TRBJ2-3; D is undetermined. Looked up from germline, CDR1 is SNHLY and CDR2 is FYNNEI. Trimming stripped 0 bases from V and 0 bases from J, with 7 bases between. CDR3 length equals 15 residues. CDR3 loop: CASSEASPSTDTQYF. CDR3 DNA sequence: TGTGCCAGCAGTGAAGCCTCTCCTAGCACAGATACGCAGTATTTT.

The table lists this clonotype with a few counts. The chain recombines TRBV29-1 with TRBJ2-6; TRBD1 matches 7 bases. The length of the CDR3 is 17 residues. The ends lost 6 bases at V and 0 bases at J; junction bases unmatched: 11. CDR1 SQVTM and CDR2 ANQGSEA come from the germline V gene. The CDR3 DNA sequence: TGCAGCGTCCGGGACAGTCTTCTAGTCTCTGGGGCCAACGTCCTGACTTTC. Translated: CSVRDSLLVSGANVLTF.

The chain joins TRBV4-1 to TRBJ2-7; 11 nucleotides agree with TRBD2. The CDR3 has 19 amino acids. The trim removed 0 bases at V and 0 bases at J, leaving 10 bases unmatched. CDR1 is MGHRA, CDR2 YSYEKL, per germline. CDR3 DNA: TGCGCCAGCAGCCAAGAGCGAATCATAGCGGGAGGGAACTCCTACGAGCAGTACTTC. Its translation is CASSQERIIAGGNSYEQYF.

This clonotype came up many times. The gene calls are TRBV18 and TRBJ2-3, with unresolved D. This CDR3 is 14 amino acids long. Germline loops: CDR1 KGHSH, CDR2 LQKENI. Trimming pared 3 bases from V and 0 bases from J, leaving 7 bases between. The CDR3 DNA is TGTGCCAGCTCACCTGAAGTAAGCACAGATACGCAGTATTTT. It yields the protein CASSPEVSTDTQYF.

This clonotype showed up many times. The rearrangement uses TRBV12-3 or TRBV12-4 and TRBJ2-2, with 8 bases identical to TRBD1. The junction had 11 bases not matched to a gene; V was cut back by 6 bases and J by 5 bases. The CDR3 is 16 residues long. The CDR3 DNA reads TGTGCCAGCAGATTCACCGGGACAGGAAGGACCGGGGAGCTGTTTTTT. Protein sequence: CASRFTGTGRTGELFF.

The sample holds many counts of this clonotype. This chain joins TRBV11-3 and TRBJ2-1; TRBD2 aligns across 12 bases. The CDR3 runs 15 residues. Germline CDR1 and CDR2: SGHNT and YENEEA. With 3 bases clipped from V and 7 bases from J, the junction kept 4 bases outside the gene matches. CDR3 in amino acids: CASSFLAGGVNEQFF. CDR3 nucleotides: TGTGCCAGCAGCTTTCTAGCGGGAGGGGTAAATGAGCAGTTCTTC.

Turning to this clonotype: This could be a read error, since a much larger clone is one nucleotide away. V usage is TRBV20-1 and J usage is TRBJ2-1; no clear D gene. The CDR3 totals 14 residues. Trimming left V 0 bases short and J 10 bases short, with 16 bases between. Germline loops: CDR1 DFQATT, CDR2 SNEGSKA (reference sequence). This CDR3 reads CSARDPDGTYEQFF. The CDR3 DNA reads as TGCAGTGCTAGAGATCCGGACGGAACCTACGAGCAGTTCTTC.

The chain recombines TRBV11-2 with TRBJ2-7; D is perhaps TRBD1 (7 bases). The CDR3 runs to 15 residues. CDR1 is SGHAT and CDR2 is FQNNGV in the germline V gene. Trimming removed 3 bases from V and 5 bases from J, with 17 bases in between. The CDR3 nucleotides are TGTGCCAGCAGCTTCCCCTCGGGGGACAGCCACGAGCAGTACTTC. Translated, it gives CASSFPSGDSHEQYF.

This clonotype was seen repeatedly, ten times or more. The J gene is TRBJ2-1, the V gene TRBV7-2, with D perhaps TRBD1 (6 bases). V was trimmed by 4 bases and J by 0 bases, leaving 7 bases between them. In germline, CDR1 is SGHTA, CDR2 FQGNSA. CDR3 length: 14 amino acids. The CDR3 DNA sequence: TGTGCCAGCAGCTCGGACAGCTCCTACAATGAGCAGTTCTTC. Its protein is CASSSDSSYNEQFF.

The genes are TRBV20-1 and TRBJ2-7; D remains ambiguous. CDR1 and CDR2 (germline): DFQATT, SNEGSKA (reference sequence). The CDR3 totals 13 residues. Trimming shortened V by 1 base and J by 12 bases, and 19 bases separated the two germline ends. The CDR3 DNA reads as TGCAGTGCTAGAGGTCCGCAACTCGGCGCCGGGTACTTC. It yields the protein CSARGPQLGAGYF.

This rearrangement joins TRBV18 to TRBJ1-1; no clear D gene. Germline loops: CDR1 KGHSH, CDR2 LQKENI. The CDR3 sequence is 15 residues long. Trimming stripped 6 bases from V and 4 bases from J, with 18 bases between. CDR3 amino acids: CASSPMAGESTEAFF. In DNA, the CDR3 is TGTGCCAGCTCCCCGATGGCTGGGGAGTCCACTGAAGCTTTCTTT.

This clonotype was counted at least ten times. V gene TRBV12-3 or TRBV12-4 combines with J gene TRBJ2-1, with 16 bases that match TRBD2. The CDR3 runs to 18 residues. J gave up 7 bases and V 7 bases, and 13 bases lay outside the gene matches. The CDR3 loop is CASTRRGLAGGFINEQFF. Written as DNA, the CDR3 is TGTGCCAGCACCCGGAGGGGACTAGCGGGAGGGTTTATAAATGAGCAGTTCTTC.

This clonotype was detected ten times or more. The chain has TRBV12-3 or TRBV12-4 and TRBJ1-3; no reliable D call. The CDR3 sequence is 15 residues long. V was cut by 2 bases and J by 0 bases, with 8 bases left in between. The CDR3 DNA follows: TGTGCCAGCAGTTTACACCACTACTCTGGAAACACCATATATTTT. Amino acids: CASSLHHYSGNTIYF.

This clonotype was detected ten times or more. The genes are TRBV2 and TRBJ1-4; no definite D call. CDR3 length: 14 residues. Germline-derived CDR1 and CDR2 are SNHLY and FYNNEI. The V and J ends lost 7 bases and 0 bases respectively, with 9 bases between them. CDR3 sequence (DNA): TGTGCCAGCAACAAAGAAGCAACTAATGAAAAACTGTTTTTT. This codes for CASNKEATNEKLFF.

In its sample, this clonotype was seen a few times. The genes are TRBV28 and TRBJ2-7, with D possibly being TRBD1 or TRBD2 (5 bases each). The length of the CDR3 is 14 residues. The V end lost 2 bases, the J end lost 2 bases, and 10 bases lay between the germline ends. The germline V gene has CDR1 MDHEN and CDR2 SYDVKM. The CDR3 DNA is TGTGCCAGCAGTTTAATGGGGACCCCCTACGAGCAGTACTTC. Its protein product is CASSLMGTPYEQYF.

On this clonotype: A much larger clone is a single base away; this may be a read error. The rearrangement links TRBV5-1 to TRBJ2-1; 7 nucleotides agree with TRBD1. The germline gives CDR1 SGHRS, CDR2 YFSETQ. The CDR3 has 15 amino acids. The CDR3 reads CVSSLQGLAYNEQFF. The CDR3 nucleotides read TGCGTCAGCAGCTTACAGGGGCTCGCGTACAATGAGCAGTTCTTC.

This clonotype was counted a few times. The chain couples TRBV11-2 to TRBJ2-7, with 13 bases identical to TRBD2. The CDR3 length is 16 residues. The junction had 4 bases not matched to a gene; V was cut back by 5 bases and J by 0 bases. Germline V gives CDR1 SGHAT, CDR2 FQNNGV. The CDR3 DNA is TGTGCCAGCAGCGGACTAGCGGGAGAGGGCTCCTACGAGCAGTACTTC. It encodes CASSGLAGEGSYEQYF.

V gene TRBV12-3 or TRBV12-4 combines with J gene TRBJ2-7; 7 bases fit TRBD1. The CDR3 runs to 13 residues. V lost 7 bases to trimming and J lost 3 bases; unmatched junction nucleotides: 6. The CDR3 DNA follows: TGTGCCAGCACCTCGGGACAGAACTACGAGCAGTACTTC. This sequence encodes CASTSGQNYEQYF.

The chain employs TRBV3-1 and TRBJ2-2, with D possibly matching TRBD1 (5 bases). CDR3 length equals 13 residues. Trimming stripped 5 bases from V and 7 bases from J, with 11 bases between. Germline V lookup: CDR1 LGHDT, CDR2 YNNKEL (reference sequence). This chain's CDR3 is CASSWGLGGELFF. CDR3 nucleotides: TGTGCCAGCAGCTGGGGCCTTGGCGGGGAGCTGTTTTTT.